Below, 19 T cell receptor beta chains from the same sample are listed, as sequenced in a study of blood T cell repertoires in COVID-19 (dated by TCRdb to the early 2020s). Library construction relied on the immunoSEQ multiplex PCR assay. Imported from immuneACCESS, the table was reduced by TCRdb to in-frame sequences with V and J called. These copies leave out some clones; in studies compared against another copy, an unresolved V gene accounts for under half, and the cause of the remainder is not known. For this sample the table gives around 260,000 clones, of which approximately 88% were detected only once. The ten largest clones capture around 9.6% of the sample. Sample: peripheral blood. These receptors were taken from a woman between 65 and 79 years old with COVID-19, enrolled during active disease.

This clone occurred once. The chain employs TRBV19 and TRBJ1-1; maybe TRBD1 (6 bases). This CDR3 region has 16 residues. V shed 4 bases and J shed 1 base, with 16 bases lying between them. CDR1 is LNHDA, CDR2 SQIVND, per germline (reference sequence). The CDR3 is CASSSAGARGNTEAFF. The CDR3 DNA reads TGTGCCAGTAGTAGCGCAGGGGCTCGCGGGAACACTGAAGCTTTCTTT. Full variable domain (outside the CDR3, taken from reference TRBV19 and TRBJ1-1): DGGITQSPKYLFRKEGQNVTLSCEQNLNHDAMYWYRQDPGQGLRLIYYSQIVNDFQKGDIAEGYSVSREKKESFPLTVTSAQKNPTAFYLCASSSAGARGNTEAFFGQGTRLTVV.

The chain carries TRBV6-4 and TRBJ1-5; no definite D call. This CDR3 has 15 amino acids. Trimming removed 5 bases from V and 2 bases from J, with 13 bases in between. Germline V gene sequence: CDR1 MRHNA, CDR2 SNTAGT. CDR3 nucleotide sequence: TGTGCCAGCAGTCCGGAGAAAACTTGCAATCAGCCCCAGCATTTT. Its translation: CASSPEKTCNQPQHF.

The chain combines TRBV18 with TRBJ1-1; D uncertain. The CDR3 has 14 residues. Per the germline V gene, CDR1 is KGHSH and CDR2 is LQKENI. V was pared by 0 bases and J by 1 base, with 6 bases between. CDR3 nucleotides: TGTGCCAGCTCACCACCGGTCAGGAACACTGAAGCTTTCTTT. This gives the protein CASSPPVRNTEAFF.

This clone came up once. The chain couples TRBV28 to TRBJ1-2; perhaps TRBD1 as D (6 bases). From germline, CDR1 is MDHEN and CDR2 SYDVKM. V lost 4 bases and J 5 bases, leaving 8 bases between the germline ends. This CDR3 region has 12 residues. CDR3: CASSSDRYGYTF. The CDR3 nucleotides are TGTGCCAGCAGTTCGGACAGATATGGCTACACCTTC.

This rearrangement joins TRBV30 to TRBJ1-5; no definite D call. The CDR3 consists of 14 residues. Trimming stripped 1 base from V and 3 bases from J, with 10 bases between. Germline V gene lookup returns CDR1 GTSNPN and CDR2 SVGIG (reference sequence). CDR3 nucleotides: TGTGCCTGGAGTGGCGGCTTACTCAATCAGCCCCAGCATTTT. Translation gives CAWSGGLLNQPQHF.

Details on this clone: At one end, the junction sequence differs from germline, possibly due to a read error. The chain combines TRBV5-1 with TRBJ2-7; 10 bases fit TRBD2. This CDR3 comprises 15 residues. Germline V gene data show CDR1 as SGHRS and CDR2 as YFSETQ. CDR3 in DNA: TGCGCCAGCAACTTGAATAGCGGGAGGTCGGACGAGCAGTACTTC. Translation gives CASNLNSGRSDEQYF.

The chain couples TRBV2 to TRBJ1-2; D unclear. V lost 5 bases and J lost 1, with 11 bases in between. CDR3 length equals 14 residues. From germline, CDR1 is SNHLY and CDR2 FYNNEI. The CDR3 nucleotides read TGTGCCAGCAGTATCCAACCGGGTAACTATGGCTACACCTTC. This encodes CASSIQPGNYGYTF.

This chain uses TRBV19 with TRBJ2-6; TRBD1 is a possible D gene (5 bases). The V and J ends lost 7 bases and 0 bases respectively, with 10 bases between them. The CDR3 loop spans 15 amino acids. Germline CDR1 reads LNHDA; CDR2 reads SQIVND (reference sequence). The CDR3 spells CASTGLSSGANVLTF. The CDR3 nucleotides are TGTGCCAGTACAGGGCTGAGCTCTGGGGCCAACGTCCTGACTTTC. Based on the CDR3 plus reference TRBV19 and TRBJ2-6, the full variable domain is DGGITQSPKYLFRKEGQNVTLSCEQNLNHDAMYWYRQDPGQGLRLIYYSQIVNDFQKGDIAEGYSVSREKKESFPLTVTSAQKNPTAFYLCASTGLSSGANVLTFGAGSRLTVL.

The CDR3 loop reads CASSSPATGATEAFF. Here the CDR3 DNA reads TGTGCCAGCAGCTCTCCCGCGACAGGGGCCACTGAAGCTTTCTTT. The gene calls are TRBV7-9 and TRBJ1-1, with TRBD1 matching over 8 bases. V shed 4 bases and J 4 bases; nucleotides not matched to a gene: 8. This CDR3 has 15 amino acids. CDR1 SEHNR and CDR2 FQNEAQ come from the germline V gene (reference sequence). The variable domain in full, with the rest retrieved from reference TRBV7-9 and TRBJ1-1, is DTGVSQNPRHKITKRGQNVTFRCDPISEHNRLYWYRQTLGQGPEFLTYFQNEAQLEKSRLLSDRFSAERPKGSFSTLEIQRTEQGDSAMYLCASSSPATGATEAFFGQGTRLTVV.

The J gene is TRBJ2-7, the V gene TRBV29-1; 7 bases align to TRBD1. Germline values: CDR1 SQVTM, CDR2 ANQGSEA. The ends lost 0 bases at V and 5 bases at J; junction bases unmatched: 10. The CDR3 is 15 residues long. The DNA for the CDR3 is TGCAGCGTTGAAGAGCCGAGGGGGCTAAAAAACGAGCAGTACTTC. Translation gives CSVEEPRGLKNEQYF.

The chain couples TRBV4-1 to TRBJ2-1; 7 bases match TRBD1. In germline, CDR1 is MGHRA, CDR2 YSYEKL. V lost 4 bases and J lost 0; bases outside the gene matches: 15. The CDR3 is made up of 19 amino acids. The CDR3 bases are TGCGCCAGCAGCCGCCGGGACAGAAGTACACAAAGCTCCTACAATGAGCAGTTCTTC. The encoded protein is CASSRRDRSTQSSYNEQFF.

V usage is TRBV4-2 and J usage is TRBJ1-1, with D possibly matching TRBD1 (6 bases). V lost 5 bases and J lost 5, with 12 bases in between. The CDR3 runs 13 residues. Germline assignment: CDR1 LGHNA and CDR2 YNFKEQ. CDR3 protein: CASSSDRRTEAFF. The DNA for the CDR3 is TGTGCCAGCAGCTCGGACAGACGAACTGAAGCTTTCTTT.

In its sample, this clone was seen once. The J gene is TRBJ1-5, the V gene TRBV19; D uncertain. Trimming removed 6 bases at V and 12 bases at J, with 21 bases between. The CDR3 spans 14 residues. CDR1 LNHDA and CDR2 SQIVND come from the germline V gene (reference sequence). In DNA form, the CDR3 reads TGTGCCAGTAGAGAACCGGGATCCCGTAGGAACCAGCATTTT. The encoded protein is CASREPGSRRNQHF.

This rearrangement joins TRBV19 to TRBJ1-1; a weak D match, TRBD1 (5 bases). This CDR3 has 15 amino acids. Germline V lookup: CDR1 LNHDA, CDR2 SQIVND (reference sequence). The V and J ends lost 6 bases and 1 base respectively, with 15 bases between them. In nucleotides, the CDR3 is TGTGCCAGTAGATACGGGACTCTGGAGAACACTGAAGCTTTCTTT. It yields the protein CASRYGTLENTEAFF.

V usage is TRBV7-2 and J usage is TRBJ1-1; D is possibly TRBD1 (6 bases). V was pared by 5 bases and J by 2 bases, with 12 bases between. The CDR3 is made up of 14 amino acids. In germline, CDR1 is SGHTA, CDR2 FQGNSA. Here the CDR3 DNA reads TGTGCCAGCAGCCTCCGGGACACCAACACTGAAGCTTTCTTT. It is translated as CASSLRDTNTEAFF.

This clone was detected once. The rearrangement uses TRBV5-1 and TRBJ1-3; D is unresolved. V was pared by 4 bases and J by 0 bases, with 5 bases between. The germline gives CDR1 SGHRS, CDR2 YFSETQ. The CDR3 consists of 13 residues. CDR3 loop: CASSPSSGNTIYF. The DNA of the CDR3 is TGCGCCAGCAGCCCCAGCTCTGGAAACACCATATATTTT. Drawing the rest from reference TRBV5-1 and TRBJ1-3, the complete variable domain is KAGVTQTPRYLIKTRGQQVTLSCSPISGHRSVSWYQQTPGQGLQFLFEYFSETQRNKGNFPGRFSGRQFSNSRSEMNVSTLELGDSALYLCASSPSSGNTIYFGEGSWLTVV.

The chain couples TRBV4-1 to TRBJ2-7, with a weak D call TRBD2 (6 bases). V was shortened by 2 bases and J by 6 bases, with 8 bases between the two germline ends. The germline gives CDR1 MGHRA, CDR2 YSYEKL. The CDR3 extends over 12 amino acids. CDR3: CASSQPGGEQYF. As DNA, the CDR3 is TGCGCCAGCAGCCAACCCGGGGGCGAGCAGTACTTC.

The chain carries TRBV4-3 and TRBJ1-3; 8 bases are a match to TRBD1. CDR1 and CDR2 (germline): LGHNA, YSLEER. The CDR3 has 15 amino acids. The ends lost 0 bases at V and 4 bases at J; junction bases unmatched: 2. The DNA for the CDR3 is TGCGCCAGCAGCCAAGATCGACAGGGGGGAAACACCATATATTTT. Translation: CASSQDRQGGNTIYF.

In DNA form, the CDR3 reads TGTGCCAGCAGCTTACATGGGGGCGAGAACACTGAAGCTTTCTTT. Protein sequence: CASSLHGGENTEAFF. The chain joins TRBV7-8 to TRBJ1-1, with TRBD1 as a possible D gene (6 bases). The CDR3 runs to 15 residues. Germline lookup yields CDR1 SGHVS and CDR2 FQNEAQ. The germline V and J ends were trimmed by 2 bases and 1 base, with 11 bases remaining between them.